This T cell receptor beta chain was identified in a study of CD8 T cells in ankylosing spondylitis. Making the TCR beta libraries involved quantitative 5'-RACE with molecular barcodes. TCRdb processed the 5' RACE reads anew with MiXCR; each CDR3 protein has one entry. The sample records roughly 470,000 distinct CDR3 sequences, roughly 25% being singletons. The CDR3 has 16 amino acids. Germline V gene sequence: CDR1 SGHAT, CDR2 FQNNGV. V was cut by 5 bases and J by 2 bases, with 15 bases left in between. This clonotype has more than one count but fewer than ten. Its antigen remains unidentified. Study-level results: Reportedly, significant enrichment of disease-linked clones occurred in matched ankylosing spondylitis synovial fluid. Several of the motif variants were reported before in synovial fluid and blood from reactive arthritis. Typical of ankylosing spondylitis blood, it appeared, was a TCR beta motif of eight highly homologous variants.

The clonotype originates from a male donor with ankylosing spondylitis. Material for sequencing was blood, either unsorted or a sorted T cell fraction (not recorded which). The rearrangement uses TRBV11-2 and TRBJ1-4; a weak D match, TRBD1 (6 bases). DNA of the CDR3: TGTGCCAGCAGCCCGGACAGCCTTAAGACTAATGAAAAACTGTTTTTT. It encodes CASSPDSLKTNEKLFF.